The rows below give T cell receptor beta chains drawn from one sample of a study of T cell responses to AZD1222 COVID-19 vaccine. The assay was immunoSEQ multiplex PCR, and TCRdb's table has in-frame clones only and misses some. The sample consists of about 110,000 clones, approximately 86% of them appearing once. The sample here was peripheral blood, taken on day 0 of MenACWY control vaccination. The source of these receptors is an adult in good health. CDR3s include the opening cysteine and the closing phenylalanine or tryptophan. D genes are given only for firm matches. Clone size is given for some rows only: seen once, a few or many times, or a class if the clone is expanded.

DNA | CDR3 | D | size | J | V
TGTGCCAGCAGCACAGGGGGCTACGAGCAGTACTTC | CASSTGGYEQYF | . | . | TRBJ2-7 | TRBV21-1
TGTGCCAGCAGGATGACAGGTTCTAGCAATCAGCCCCAGCATTTT | CASRMTGSSNQPQHF | . | . | TRBJ1-5 | TRBV6-5
TGTGCCTGGAGTGTACCGGGGGTTGGTGGCTACACCTTC | CAWSVPGVGGYTF | . | . | TRBJ1-2 | TRBV30
TGTGCCAGCAGCCAACCGGGTCCCGGCTATGAGCAGTTCTTC | CASSQPGPGYEQFF | . | . | TRBJ2-1 | TRBV5-5
TGTGCCAGCAGCTCCAAGGGACGTTTCCCAGATACGCAGTATTTT | CASSSKGRFPDTQYF | . | . | TRBJ2-3 | TRBV7-9
TGTGCCAGCACTACTAGGCTCGACGGGCAAGAGACCCAGTACTTC | CASTTRLDGQETQYF | . | . | TRBJ2-5 | TRBV2
TGCAGTGCTAGTTCAGGGGGTGGAGAGACCCAGTACTTC | CSASSGGGETQYF | TRBD1 | . | TRBJ2-5 | TRBV20-1
TGTGCCAGTACTTTGCAGCGGAATCACAATGAGCAGTTCTTC | CASTLQRNHNEQFF | . | once | TRBJ2-1 | TRBV28
TGTGCCAGCAGCCCGGACGTTTTCGGGCTGAGCGAGCAGTACTTC | CASSPDVFGLSEQYF | . | . | TRBJ2-7 | TRBV5-4
TGTGCCAGCACCTACAATGAGCAGTTCTTC | CASTYNEQFF | . | . | TRBJ2-1 | TRBV5-4
TGTGCCAGCAGTGCCTCGACTGGACGGCTTCCGGATGAGCAGTTCTTC | CASSASTGRLPDEQFF | . | . | TRBJ2-1 | TRBV6-4
TGTGCCAGCAGTTACCGCTACGAGCAGTACTTC | CASSYRYEQYF | . | . | TRBJ2-7 | TRBV6-5
TGTGCCAGCAGTAGCGCCAACTCTGGAAACACCATATATTTT | CASSSANSGNTIYF | . | . | TRBJ1-3 | TRBV6-5
TGTGCCAGCCAAAGTCAGGGTATGGGCACTGAAGCTTTCTTT | CASQSQGMGTEAFF | . | . | TRBJ1-1 | TRBV28
TGTGCCAGCAGTTACTCGCCAAGTTTTAGCAATCAGCCCCAGCATTTT | CASSYSPSFSNQPQHF | . | once | TRBJ1-5 | TRBV6-6
TGTGCCAGCAGCCCAGACAGGGGGCCTGGAAACACCATATATTTT | CASSPDRGPGNTIYF | TRBD1 | many | TRBJ1-3 | TRBV6-5
TGTGCCAGCAGTTTACTATCTGGACAGGGGCCGGGGGGTAATTCACCCCTCCACTTT | CASSLLSGQGPGGNSPLHF | TRBD1 | . | TRBJ1-6 | TRBV27
TGTGCCAGTAGCCACCTGATTGAGGGTTCGAACACTGAAGCTTTCTTT | CASSHLIEGSNTEAFF | . | once | TRBJ1-1 | TRBV19
TGTGCCAGCACCCGGCGGGGACATAATGAAAAACTGTTTTTT | CASTRRGHNEKLFF | . | . | TRBJ1-4 | TRBV11-1
TGTGCCAGCAGCGCCGGCTCCTATGGCTACACCTTC | CASSAGSYGYTF | . | few | TRBJ1-2 | TRBV9
TGTGCCAGCAGTTACGGGGGACCGACTAATGAAAAACTGTTTTTT | CASSYGGPTNEKLFF | . | . | TRBJ1-4 | TRBV2
TGCGCCAGCAGCCGAATCAAGGACAGGGGGCTTCGATCCTATAATTCACCCCTCCACTTT | CASSRIKDRGLRSYNSPLHF | TRBD1 | . | TRBJ1-6 | TRBV4-3
TGTGCTAGTCGGACCCATTTGAAATTGGGCTACGAGCAGTACTTC | CASRTHLKLGYEQYF | . | . | TRBJ2-7 | TRBV12-5